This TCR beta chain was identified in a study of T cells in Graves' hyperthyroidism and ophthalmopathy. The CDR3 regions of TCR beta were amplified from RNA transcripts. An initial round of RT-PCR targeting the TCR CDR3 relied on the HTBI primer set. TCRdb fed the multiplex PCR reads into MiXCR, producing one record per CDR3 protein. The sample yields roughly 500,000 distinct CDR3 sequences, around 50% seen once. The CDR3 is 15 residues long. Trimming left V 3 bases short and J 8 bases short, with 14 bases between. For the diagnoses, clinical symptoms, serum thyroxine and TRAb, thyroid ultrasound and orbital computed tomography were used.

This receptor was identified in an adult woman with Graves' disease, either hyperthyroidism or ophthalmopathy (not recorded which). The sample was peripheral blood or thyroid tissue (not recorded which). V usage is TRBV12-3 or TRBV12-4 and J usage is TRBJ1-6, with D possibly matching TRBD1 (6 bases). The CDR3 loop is CASSFGGRSYSPLHF. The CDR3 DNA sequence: TGTGCCAGCAGTTTCGGGGGGCGATCCTATTCACCCCTCCACTTT.